The rows below give T cell receptor beta chains drawn from one sample of a study of blood T cell repertoires in COVID-19. TCRdb's copy holds only in-frame clones and misses some; the assay was immunoSEQ multiplex PCR. The table has 150,000 to 200,000 clones, 80% to 90% seen once. Sequenced: peripheral blood. These receptors all stem from a woman aged 45-65 years with acute or convalescent COVID-19. The CDR3 runs from the conserved cysteine through the conserved F or W. Each record gives: CDR3 DNA, CDR3 protein, D gene, J gene, V gene, clone size. A D gene is named only where the DNA matches it firmly. Clone size is given for some rows only: seen once, a few or many times, or a class if the clone is expanded.

CDR3 DNA: TGTGCCAGCAGCCAAAGTGGGAGGGCCTACGAGCAGTTCTTC
CDR3 protein: CASSQSGRAYEQFF
D gene: TRBD2
J gene: TRBJ2-1
V gene: TRBV3-1/TRBV3-2
clone size: NA

CDR3 DNA: TGTGCCAGCAGCCCAGGTCGAGGGGGGGTTGAGACCCAGTACTTC
CDR3 protein: CASSPGRGGVETQYF
D gene: NA
J gene: TRBJ2-5
V gene: TRBV11-3
clone size: NA

CDR3 DNA: TGTGCCAGTCCCGAGCGAATCCTTAATGAAAAACTGTTTTTT
CDR3 protein: CASPERILNEKLFF
D gene: NA
J gene: TRBJ1-4
V gene: TRBV19
clone size: NA

CDR3 DNA: TGTGCCAGCAGCCCGATACAGGGACGGGATAATGAAAAACTGTTTTTT
CDR3 protein: CASSPIQGRDNEKLFF
D gene: NA
J gene: TRBJ1-4
V gene: TRBV14
clone size: NA

CDR3 DNA: TGCGCCAGCCATAGCGGGAGTGAGCAGTTCTTC
CDR3 protein: CASHSGSEQFF
D gene: TRBD2
J gene: TRBJ2-1
V gene: TRBV10-2
clone size: NA

CDR3 DNA: TGTGCCAGCAGCCAACGACTAGCGGGGGGGCAAGAGACCCAGTACTTC
CDR3 protein: CASSQRLAGGQETQYF
D gene: TRBD2
J gene: TRBJ2-5
V gene: TRBV11-2
clone size: NA

CDR3 DNA: TGTGCCAGCACCACGGGGACCGGGGAGCTGTTTTTT
CDR3 protein: CASTTGTGELFF
D gene: NA
J gene: TRBJ2-2
V gene: TRBV6-6
clone size: NA

CDR3 DNA: TGCAGTGCTCGTGGACAGGCCAGCGATTTGTATTCACCCCTCCACTTT
CDR3 protein: CSARGQASDLYSPLHF
D gene: TRBD1
J gene: TRBJ1-6
V gene: TRBV20-1
clone size: few

CDR3 DNA: TGTGCCAGCTCACCGCGGACAGGGGGTGCGGAGACCCAGTACTTC
CDR3 protein: CASSPRTGGAETQYF
D gene: TRBD1
J gene: TRBJ2-5
V gene: TRBV18
clone size: NA

CDR3 DNA: TGCAGTGGCAACACAGGGGTCGGCTACACCTTC
CDR3 protein: CSGNTGVGYTF
D gene: TRBD1
J gene: TRBJ1-2
V gene: TRBV20-1
clone size: NA

CDR3 DNA: TGTGCCACCAGTGATCCTAGCGGGTCAGGAGATACGCAGTATTTT
CDR3 protein: CATSDPSGSGDTQYF
D gene: TRBD2
J gene: TRBJ2-3
V gene: TRBV24-1
clone size: NA

CDR3 DNA: TGTGCCAGCAGCTTAGTTAAAAACACCGGGGAGCTGTTTTTT
CDR3 protein: CASSLVKNTGELFF
D gene: NA
J gene: TRBJ2-2
V gene: TRBV13
clone size: NA

CDR3 DNA: TGCAGCGTTGAGTGGGAGGAGAGAGGAGGGCAGTACTTC
CDR3 protein: CSVEWEERGGQYF
D gene: NA
J gene: TRBJ2-7
V gene: TRBV29-1
clone size: NA

CDR3 DNA: TGTGCCAGCAGTTTGAGAGGGAAAACTAACTATGGCTACACCTTC
CDR3 protein: CASSLRGKTNYGYTF
D gene: NA
J gene: TRBJ1-2
V gene: TRBV27
clone size: NA

CDR3 DNA: NA
CDR3 protein: CASSPESAALRFF
D gene: NA
J gene: TRBJ1-1
V gene: TRBV18
clone size: NA

CDR3 DNA: TGTGCCAGCAGCCAAGTAGGGGTTAACACTGAAGCTTTCTTT
CDR3 protein: CASSQVGVNTEAFF
D gene: NA
J gene: TRBJ1-1
V gene: TRBV3-1/TRBV3-2
clone size: NA

CDR3 DNA: TGTGCCAGTGCCGGGACAGGGAGTTCCTACGAGCAGTACTTC
CDR3 protein: CASAGTGSSYEQYF
D gene: TRBD1
J gene: TRBJ2-7
V gene: TRBV27
clone size: NA

CDR3 DNA: TGTGCCAGCAGCCATGGGCATTTCACCTACGAGCAGTACTTC
CDR3 protein: CASSHGHFTYEQYF
D gene: NA
J gene: TRBJ2-7
V gene: TRBV3-1/TRBV3-2
clone size: NA

CDR3 DNA: TGTGCCAGCAGCGTAGCTAGCGGGAGCTATGAAGCTTTCTTT
CDR3 protein: CASSVASGSYEAFF
D gene: NA
J gene: TRBJ1-1
V gene: TRBV9
clone size: NA

CDR3 DNA: TGCGCCAGCAGCCCGGTGCGCGGCACAGATACGCAGTATTTT
CDR3 protein: CASSPVRGTDTQYF
D gene: NA
J gene: TRBJ2-3
V gene: TRBV5-1
clone size: NA

CDR3 DNA: TGTGCCAGCAGCGGGGGGCTCTCCACAGATACGCAGTATTTT
CDR3 protein: CASSGGLSTDTQYF
D gene: NA
J gene: TRBJ2-3
V gene: TRBV9
clone size: few

CDR3 DNA: TGTGCCAGCAGCCCCAAACTCGACTCGGGGCGGGACCTCTATGGCTACACCTTC
CDR3 protein: CASSPKLDSGRDLYGYTF
D gene: NA
J gene: TRBJ1-2
V gene: TRBV11-2
clone size: once

CDR3 DNA: TGTGCCAGCAGCCTGGACAGGGTTGGTGGCTACACCTTC
CDR3 protein: CASSLDRVGGYTF
D gene: TRBD1
J gene: TRBJ1-2
V gene: TRBV11-3
clone size: NA

CDR3 DNA: TGTGCCTGGAGTGGAGCGGGGGACCTCTCCTACAATGAGCAGTTCTTC
CDR3 protein: CAWSGAGDLSYNEQFF
D gene: TRBD2
J gene: TRBJ2-1
V gene: TRBV30
clone size: once

CDR3 DNA: TGCGCCAGCAGCCGGGAGGGTTTGGGGTACGAGCAGTACTTC
CDR3 protein: CASSREGLGYEQYF
D gene: TRBD2
J gene: TRBJ2-7
V gene: TRBV4-1
clone size: NA

CDR3 DNA: TGTGCCAGCAGCTCCCAACCCGGGACAGGAAATGGCTACACCTTC
CDR3 protein: CASSSQPGTGNGYTF
D gene: TRBD1
J gene: TRBJ1-2
V gene: TRBV7-3
clone size: NA

CDR3 DNA: TGTGCCAGCATGGGGGCCAGCGGGAGGAAGCCCTACGAGCAGTACTTC
CDR3 protein: CASMGASGRKPYEQYF
D gene: TRBD2
J gene: TRBJ2-7
V gene: TRBV27
clone size: NA

CDR3 DNA: TGTGCCAGCAGTTACGGGACAGGTCTGAATGGCTACACCTTC
CDR3 protein: CASSYGTGLNGYTF
D gene: TRBD1
J gene: TRBJ1-2
V gene: TRBV6-6
clone size: NA

CDR3 DNA: TGCGCCAGCAGCCAAGATACTAGCGGGGGGCTATTAACCGGGGAGCTGTTTTTT
CDR3 protein: CASSQDTSGGLLTGELFF
D gene: TRBD2
J gene: TRBJ2-2
V gene: TRBV4-3
clone size: NA

CDR3 DNA: TGTGCCTGGAGAGGAGGGTCAGAGACCCAGTACTTC
CDR3 protein: CAWRGGSETQYF
D gene: NA
J gene: TRBJ2-5
V gene: TRBV30
clone size: NA

CDR3 DNA: TGCAGCGCCCCAGGGTTCACCGGGGAGCTGTTTTTT
CDR3 protein: CSAPGFTGELFF
D gene: NA
J gene: TRBJ2-2
V gene: TRBV29-1
clone size: NA

CDR3 DNA: TGTGCCATCCGACCTGTAGGACTAGCTTTCGAGCAGTACTTC
CDR3 protein: CAIRPVGLAFEQYF
D gene: TRBD2
J gene: TRBJ2-7
V gene: TRBV19
clone size: few

CDR3 DNA: TGTGCCAGCAGACCCCGGGACAGGGGGCTTCTTGTCTTT
CDR3 protein: CASRPRDRGLLVF
D gene: TRBD1
J gene: TRBJ1-1
V gene: TRBV5-6
clone size: NA

CDR3 DNA: TGTGCTAGTGGTTCGGCCCTTCATCGGACAGGGGAGAACACTGAAGCTTTCTTT
CDR3 protein: CASGSALHRTGENTEAFF
D gene: TRBD1
J gene: TRBJ1-1
V gene: TRBV12-5
clone size: NA

CDR3 DNA: TGTGCCAGCAGCCATATAACGACAGGGACGGAGACCCAGTACTTC
CDR3 protein: CASSHITTGTETQYF
D gene: TRBD1
J gene: TRBJ2-5
V gene: TRBV14
clone size: NA

CDR3 DNA: TGCGCCAGCAGCTTTATGTGGCCCTATAATTCACCCCTCCACTTT
CDR3 protein: CASSFMWPYNSPLHF
D gene: NA
J gene: TRBJ1-6
V gene: TRBV5-1
clone size: once

CDR3 DNA: TGTGCCAGCAGCCAAGGACAGGGGGCCTATGAGCAGTTCTTC
CDR3 protein: CASSQGQGAYEQFF
D gene: TRBD1
J gene: TRBJ2-1
V gene: TRBV11-2
clone size: NA

CDR3 DNA: TGCGCCAGCAGCCATCTTGCAGGAACAGGCAACACTGAAGCTTTCTTT
CDR3 protein: CASSHLAGTGNTEAFF
D gene: NA
J gene: TRBJ1-1
V gene: TRBV4-3
clone size: once

CDR3 DNA: TGTGCCAGCAGTCCTACAGGGTTAACTTTCGAGCAGTACTTC
CDR3 protein: CASSPTGLTFEQYF
D gene: NA
J gene: TRBJ2-7
V gene: TRBV28
clone size: once

CDR3 DNA: TGTGCCAGCAGTTATCCACCGGGGTCACCCCTCCACTTT
CDR3 protein: CASSYPPGSPLHF
D gene: NA
J gene: TRBJ1-6
V gene: TRBV6-2/TRBV6-3
clone size: NA

CDR3 DNA: TGTGCCAGCAGCTCCCGGTGGACAGGGGGCGAAGACTATGGCTACACCTTC
CDR3 protein: CASSSRWTGGEDYGYTF
D gene: TRBD1
J gene: TRBJ1-2
V gene: TRBV11-2
clone size: few

CDR3 DNA: TGTGCCAGCAGCCAAGAAAGGGGGAGAGGAGATACGCAGTATTTT
CDR3 protein: CASSQERGRGDTQYF
D gene: NA
J gene: TRBJ2-3
V gene: TRBV14
clone size: NA

CDR3 DNA: TGTGCCAGCAGCTTAGTCCAGGGCCATAACTATGGCTACACCTTC
CDR3 protein: CASSLVQGHNYGYTF
D gene: NA
J gene: TRBJ1-2
V gene: TRBV7-2
clone size: NA

CDR3 DNA: TGCGCCAGCAGCCAAGTACCCCCAGGGGGCACTGAAGCTTTCTTT
CDR3 protein: CASSQVPPGGTEAFF
D gene: TRBD1
J gene: TRBJ1-1
V gene: TRBV4-3
clone size: NA

CDR3 DNA: TGTGCCAGCAGTTTATTGAGAGCTCACACAGATACGCAGTATTTT
CDR3 protein: CASSLLRAHTDTQYF
D gene: NA
J gene: TRBJ2-3
V gene: TRBV27
clone size: once